Presented here are 16 T cell receptor beta chains from one specimen sequenced in a study of shared clonotypes between healthy human individuals. The repertoire was sequenced with immunoSEQ multiplex PCR; TCRdb's copy has only in-frame clones and lacks some. Of some 1 million clones detected, around 75% appear once; the ten largest clones hold approximately 1.5%. Sequenced material: memory CD4+ T cells sorted from blood. The sample's subset: CD45RA-negative fraction. Every receptor here comes from a man aged 18 to 35 in good health.

This chain connects TRBV2 to TRBJ2-7; D remains ambiguous. The CDR3 totals 12 residues. V dropped 8 bases and J dropped 5 bases, with 13 bases sitting between them. The germline V gene encodes CDR1 SNHLY and CDR2 FYNNEI. The chain's CDR3 is CASGTDGHEQYF. CDR3 in DNA: TGTGCCAGCGGCACTGACGGTCACGAGCAGTACTTC.

The chain couples TRBV6-1 to TRBJ2-1; D remains ambiguous. Germline lookup yields CDR1 MNHNS and CDR2 SASEGT. With 0 bases removed from V and 2 bases from J, the gap between germline ends came to 5 bases. The CDR3 totals 14 residues. CDR3 protein: CASSEAATYNEQFF. The CDR3 DNA reads TGTGCCAGCAGTGAAGCGGCCACCTACAATGAGCAGTTCTTC.

The gene calls are TRBV7-2 and TRBJ2-7; weak D call: TRBD2 (7 bases). Trimming pared 5 bases from V and 3 bases from J, leaving 14 bases between. CDR3 length: 14 amino acids. Germline values: CDR1 SGHTA, CDR2 FQGNSA. The CDR3 is CASSPGGRLYEQYF. CDR3 nucleotides: TGTGCCAGCAGCCCCGGGGGGCGGCTCTACGAGCAGTACTTC. The variable domain in full, completed from reference TRBV7-2 and TRBJ2-7, reads GAGVSQSPSNKVTEKGKDVELRCDPISGHTALYWYRQSLGQGLEFLIYFQGNSAPDKSGLPSDRFSAERTGGSVSTLTIQRTQQEDSAVYLCASSPGGRLYEQYFGPGTRLTVT.

J is TRBJ2-7 and V is TRBV9, with D perhaps assigned TRBD1 or TRBD2 (5 bases each). Germline assignment: CDR1 SGDLS and CDR2 YYNGEE. There are 13 residues in the CDR3. Trimming pared 0 bases from V and 10 bases from J, leaving 14 bases between. DNA of the CDR3: TGTGCCAGCAGCGTAGCTCAGAGGGGCGGCCAGTACTTC. Its protein is CASSVAQRGGQYF.

The chain couples TRBV5-5 to TRBJ2-1, with a tentative D call TRBD1 (6 bases). V was pared by 0 bases and J by 5 bases, with 15 bases between. Germline CDR1 and CDR2: SGHKS and YYEKEE (reference sequence). The CDR3 covers 16 residues. The CDR3 region is CASSLDAARGNNEQFF. The CDR3 nucleotides read TGTGCCAGCAGCTTGGATGCGGCTAGGGGGAACAATGAGCAGTTCTTC.

The rearrangement joins TRBV5-1 to TRBJ2-2, with a tentative D call TRBD1 (6 bases). This CDR3 is 14 amino acids long. Germline-derived CDR1 and CDR2 are SGHRS and YFSETQ. V gave up 3 bases and J gave up 7 bases, with 13 bases separating them. CDR3 amino acids: CASSSTGNVGELFF. CDR3 nucleotides: TGCGCCAGCAGCTCCACAGGGAATGTCGGGGAGCTGTTTTTT.

V is TRBV2 and J is TRBJ1-6; 10 positions agree with TRBD1. The CDR3 runs 17 residues. The V and J ends lost 2 bases and 8 bases, in that order; junction bases with no gene match: 9. Germline V lookup: CDR1 SNHLY, CDR2 FYNNEI. The CDR3 DNA follows: TGTGCCAGCAGTGAATATGGGACAGGGGTCAACGATTCACCCCTCCACTTT. It yields the protein CASSEYGTGVNDSPLHF.

This chain connects TRBV18 to TRBJ2-7; 10 positions agree with TRBD1. Germline-derived CDR1 and CDR2 are KGHSH and LQKENI. The CDR3 totals 16 residues. Germline trimming cut 2 bases from V and 5 bases from J; bases unmatched to any gene: 9. DNA of the CDR3: TGTGCCAGCTCACCAACATGGGACAGGGGTTTCAACGAGCAGTACTTC. This encodes CASSPTWDRGFNEQYF.

There are a few counts of this clone. This rearrangement joins TRBV11-2 to TRBJ1-1; the D is unclear. The V end lost 1 base, the J end lost 4 bases, and 10 bases lay between the germline ends. Per germline, CDR1 SGHAT and CDR2 FQNNGV. The CDR3 has 14 residues. CDR3 bases: TGTGCCAGCAGCTTAGGCGGCCCAAGCACTGAAGCTTTCTTT. This gives the protein CASSLGGPSTEAFF. Filled out from reference TRBV11-2 and TRBJ1-1, the complete variable domain reads EAGVAQSPRYKIIEKRQSVAFWCNPISGHATLYWYQQILGQGPKLLIQFQNNGVVDDSQLPKDRFSAERLKGVDSTLKIQPAKLEDSAVYLCASSLGGPSTEAFFGQGTRLTVV.

V gene TRBV5-1 combines with J gene TRBJ2-5, with 7 positions matching TRBD1. The CDR3 is 13 amino acids. The germline V gene encodes CDR1 SGHRS and CDR2 YFSETQ. V shed 5 bases and J 5 bases; nucleotides not matched to a gene: 6. The CDR3 coding sequence is TGCGCCAGCAGTGTAGGGGGCGACGAGACCCAGTACTTC. Its translation: CASSVGGDETQYF.

The gene calls are TRBV9 and TRBJ1-3, with unresolved D. Trimming took 4 bases from V and 0 from J, leaving 11 bases between them. Looked up from germline, CDR1 is SGDLS and CDR2 is YYNGEE. This CDR3 contains 15 residues. CDR3 amino acids: CASSPRLSSGNTIYF. In DNA, the CDR3 is TGTGCCAGCAGCCCACGTCTCTCCTCTGGAAACACCATATATTTT.

The chain couples TRBV5-5 to TRBJ1-1, with a tentative D call TRBD1 (5 bases). Looked up from germline, CDR1 is SGHKS and CDR2 is YYEKEE (reference sequence). V was shortened by 4 bases and J by 0 bases, with 13 bases between the two germline ends. The CDR3 is 15 residues long. The CDR3: CASSLSGTLNTEAFF. The CDR3, as DNA: TGTGCCAGCAGCCTTTCCGGGACGTTGAACACTGAAGCTTTCTTT.

As DNA, the CDR3 is TGTGCCATCGACGGAGGCGGGGAGCTGTTTTTT. Translated: CAIDGGGELFF. V is TRBV10-3 and J is TRBJ2-2, with TRBD2 as a possible D gene (5 bases). The V gene's germline CDR1 is ENHRY and CDR2 SYGVKD. This CDR3 has 11 residues. V lost 8 bases and J lost 7, with 8 bases in between.

The chain recombines TRBV6-1 with TRBJ1-5, with D maybe TRBD1 (6 bases). CDR3 length: 15 amino acids. V lost 3 bases and J lost 5, with 14 bases in between. Per germline, CDR1 MNHNS and CDR2 SASEGT. DNA of the CDR3: TGTGCCAGCAGTGACACACAGGGATACCATCAGCCCCAGCATTTT. Translation gives CASSDTQGYHQPQHF.

J is TRBJ1-4 and V is TRBV5-5; 9 bases match TRBD1. This CDR3 is built from 16 residues. Germline CDR1 is SGHKS and CDR2 is YYEKEE (reference sequence). V dropped 0 bases and J dropped 2; count of bases not matched to a gene: 2. CDR3 in amino acids: CASSLDRGRTNEKLFF. CDR3 coding DNA: TGTGCCAGCAGCTTGGACAGGGGGCGGACTAATGAAAAACTGTTTTTT.

This clone was observed a single time. The chain combines TRBV6-5 with TRBJ2-7; D ambiguous. Trimming took off 5 bases at V and 7 bases at J, with 15 bases between the two ends. CDR3 size: 13 residues. Looked up from germline, CDR1 is MNHEY and CDR2 is SVGAGI. CDR3 loop: CASSPAYLGEQYF. The CDR3 DNA follows: TGTGCCAGCAGTCCAGCTTACCTGGGAGAGCAGTACTTC.